The 14 T cell receptor beta chains below all came from one sample that was sequenced in a study of graft-versus-host responses after intestinal transplantation. No cognate antigen is known for these TCRs. Assay: immunoSEQ multiplex PCR; the TCRdb copy retains only in-frame clones and omits some. The sample has about 59,000 clones, around 93% seen once; the top ten hold under 0.45%. The material was unstimulated CD4+ T cells sorted from spleen or lymph node cells, obtained before transplant. Receptors were obtained from a human donor who was the organ donor for an intestinal transplant.

This clone was picked up a small number of times. The chain uses TRBV2 and TRBJ2-3, with a possible D match to TRBD2 (6 bases). This CDR3 region has 13 residues. Between the trimmed V and J ends, which lost 8 bases and 1 base, there was a span of 10 bases. CDR1 SNHLY and CDR2 FYNNEI come from the germline V gene. In DNA form, the CDR3 reads TGTGCCAGCTGGGGCGGGGGCACAGATACGCAGTATTTT. Encoded protein: CASWGGGTDTQYF.

The gene calls are TRBV9 and TRBJ1-4; 9 bases map to TRBD1. After removal of 3 bases from V and 7 bases from J, the junction contained 7 bases not matched to a gene. CDR3 length equals 15 residues. The germline gives CDR1 SGDLS, CDR2 YYNGEE. The CDR3 region has the DNA TGTGCCAGCAGCGCAACAGGGGGCCGAGGTGAAAAACTGTTTTTT. This translates into CASSATGGRGEKLFF.

This chain joins TRBV28 and TRBJ1-3; D call uncertain. The CDR3 contains 17 residues. The germline gives CDR1 MDHEN, CDR2 SYDVKM. Trimming stripped 3 bases from V and 0 bases from J, with 15 bases between. The CDR3 bases are TGTGCCAGCAGTTTCCTCTCAGGAAAATTCTCTGGAAACACCATATATTTT. It specifies CASSFLSGKFSGNTIYF.

This clone was observed a handful of times. Written as DNA, the CDR3 is TGTGCCAGCAGTTACAATGAGGGGAACACTGAAGCTTTCTTT. Amino acids: CASSYNEGNTEAFF. The chain employs TRBV6-5 and TRBJ1-1; D call uncertain. Germline CDR1 and CDR2: MNHEY and SVGAGI. V gave up 2 bases and J gave up 1 base, with 8 bases separating them. The CDR3 is 14 amino acids.

This chain uses TRBV7-9 with TRBJ2-5; D gene unclear. The J call may be in error: the DNA end matches TRBJ2-7 better. Germline V lookup: CDR1 SEHNR, CDR2 FQNEAQ (reference sequence). This CDR3 is 12 amino acids long. The CDR3 DNA reads TGTGCCGCAGGTTGGAGTCCCTACGAGCAGTACTTC. Translating it yields CAAGWSPYEQYF.

The gene calls are TRBV7-6 and TRBJ2-1; TRBD2 aligns across 9 bases. Losses at the gene ends were 4 bases for V and 0 bases for J; bases not matched to a gene: 13. Germline V gene lookup returns CDR1 SGHVS and CDR2 FNYEAQ. The CDR3 has 19 residues. The CDR3 sequence: CASSSALGTSKSSYNEQFF. The DNA of the CDR3 is TGTGCCAGCAGCTCAGCCCTAGGGACTAGCAAGAGCTCCTACAATGAGCAGTTCTTC. The full variable domain, in which reference TRBV7-6 and TRBJ2-1 provide the parts outside the CDR3, is GAGVSQSPRYKVTKRGQDVALRCDPISGHVSLYWYRQALGQGPEFLTYFNYEAQQDKSGLPNDRFSAERPEGSISTLTIQRTEQRDSAMYRCASSSALGTSKSSYNEQFFGPGTRLTVL.

In its sample, this clone was seen a few times. The chain joins TRBV27 to TRBJ2-5; 7 bases are a match to TRBD1. CDR1 is MNHEY, CDR2 SMNVEV, per germline (reference sequence). The CDR3 consists of 14 residues. The junction had 8 bases not matched to a gene; V was cut back by 5 bases and J by 5 bases. As DNA, the CDR3 is TGTGCCAGCAGTCCAGGGGACAGATGGGAGACCCAGTACTTC. Protein: CASSPGDRWETQYF.

This chain connects TRBV7-8 to TRBJ1-2, with 10 bases aligning to TRBD1. With V trimmed by 5 bases and J by 6 bases, 9 bases remained unmatched. CDR1 and CDR2 (germline): SGHVS, FQNEAQ. The CDR3 extends over 15 amino acids. The CDR3 sequence: CASSSGQGEVHGYTF. The CDR3, as DNA: TGTGCCAGCAGCAGTGGACAGGGGGAGGTTCATGGCTACACCTTC.

This chain uses TRBV11-2 with TRBJ2-3; a weak D match, TRBD2 (5 bases). This CDR3 has 16 amino acids. Looked up from germline, CDR1 is SGHAT and CDR2 is FQNNGV. Deletions cut 0 bases from V and 2 bases from J, with 12 bases between. The CDR3 reads CASSLDRGPTTDTQYF. CDR3 bases: TGTGCCAGCAGCTTAGATCGCGGGCCCACCACAGATACGCAGTATTTT.

The chain carries TRBV30 and TRBJ1-5; 10 bases align to TRBD1. The CDR3 has 15 amino acids. The V gene end was trimmed by 3 bases and the J gene end by 2 bases; junction bases not matched to a gene: 4. In germline, CDR1 is GTSNPN, CDR2 SVGIG (reference sequence). CDR3 sequence reads: CAWSPGTGGNQPQHF. CDR3 DNA: TGTGCCTGGAGCCCCGGGACAGGGGGCAATCAGCCCCAGCATTTT.

The chain links TRBV30 to TRBJ1-1; TRBD1 might be the D (6 bases). Trimming removed 4 bases at V and 13 bases at J, with 19 bases between. Germline V gene data show CDR1 as GTSNPN and CDR2 as SVGIG (reference sequence). This CDR3 comprises 12 residues. The CDR3 DNA sequence: TGTGCCTGGACCAACCCGGGGGCAAGAGATTTCTTT. Its translation is CAWTNPGARDFF.

The V call is TRBV4-2, the J call TRBJ2-5; 7 bases fit TRBD2. The CDR3 extends over 18 amino acids. Germline values: CDR1 LGHNA, CDR2 YNFKEQ. J was trimmed by 5 bases and V by 1 base; bases with no gene match: 16. The CDR3 coding sequence is TGTGCCAGCAGCCAAGTGGGGCCAGAGCGGGGTGTCGCTGAGACCCAGTACTTC. Its protein product is CASSQVGPERGVAETQYF.

V and J are TRBV4-3 and TRBJ2-5, with D tentatively TRBD1 or TRBD2 (6 bases each). Germline CDR1 is LGHNA and CDR2 is YSLEER. The V and J ends lost 1 base and 2 bases respectively, with 14 bases between them. This CDR3 contains 16 residues. In DNA, the CDR3 is TGCGCCAGCAGCCAAGGGTTGACGGGGGCACAAGAGACCCAGTACTTC. Translation gives CASSQGLTGAQETQYF.

The chain links TRBV21-1 to TRBJ1-1. TRBV21-1 is a listed pseudogene. CDR3 length equals 10 residues. The CDR3 coding sequence is TGTGCCAGCATAGGAACTGAAGCTTTCTTT. Translating it yields CASIGTEAFF.